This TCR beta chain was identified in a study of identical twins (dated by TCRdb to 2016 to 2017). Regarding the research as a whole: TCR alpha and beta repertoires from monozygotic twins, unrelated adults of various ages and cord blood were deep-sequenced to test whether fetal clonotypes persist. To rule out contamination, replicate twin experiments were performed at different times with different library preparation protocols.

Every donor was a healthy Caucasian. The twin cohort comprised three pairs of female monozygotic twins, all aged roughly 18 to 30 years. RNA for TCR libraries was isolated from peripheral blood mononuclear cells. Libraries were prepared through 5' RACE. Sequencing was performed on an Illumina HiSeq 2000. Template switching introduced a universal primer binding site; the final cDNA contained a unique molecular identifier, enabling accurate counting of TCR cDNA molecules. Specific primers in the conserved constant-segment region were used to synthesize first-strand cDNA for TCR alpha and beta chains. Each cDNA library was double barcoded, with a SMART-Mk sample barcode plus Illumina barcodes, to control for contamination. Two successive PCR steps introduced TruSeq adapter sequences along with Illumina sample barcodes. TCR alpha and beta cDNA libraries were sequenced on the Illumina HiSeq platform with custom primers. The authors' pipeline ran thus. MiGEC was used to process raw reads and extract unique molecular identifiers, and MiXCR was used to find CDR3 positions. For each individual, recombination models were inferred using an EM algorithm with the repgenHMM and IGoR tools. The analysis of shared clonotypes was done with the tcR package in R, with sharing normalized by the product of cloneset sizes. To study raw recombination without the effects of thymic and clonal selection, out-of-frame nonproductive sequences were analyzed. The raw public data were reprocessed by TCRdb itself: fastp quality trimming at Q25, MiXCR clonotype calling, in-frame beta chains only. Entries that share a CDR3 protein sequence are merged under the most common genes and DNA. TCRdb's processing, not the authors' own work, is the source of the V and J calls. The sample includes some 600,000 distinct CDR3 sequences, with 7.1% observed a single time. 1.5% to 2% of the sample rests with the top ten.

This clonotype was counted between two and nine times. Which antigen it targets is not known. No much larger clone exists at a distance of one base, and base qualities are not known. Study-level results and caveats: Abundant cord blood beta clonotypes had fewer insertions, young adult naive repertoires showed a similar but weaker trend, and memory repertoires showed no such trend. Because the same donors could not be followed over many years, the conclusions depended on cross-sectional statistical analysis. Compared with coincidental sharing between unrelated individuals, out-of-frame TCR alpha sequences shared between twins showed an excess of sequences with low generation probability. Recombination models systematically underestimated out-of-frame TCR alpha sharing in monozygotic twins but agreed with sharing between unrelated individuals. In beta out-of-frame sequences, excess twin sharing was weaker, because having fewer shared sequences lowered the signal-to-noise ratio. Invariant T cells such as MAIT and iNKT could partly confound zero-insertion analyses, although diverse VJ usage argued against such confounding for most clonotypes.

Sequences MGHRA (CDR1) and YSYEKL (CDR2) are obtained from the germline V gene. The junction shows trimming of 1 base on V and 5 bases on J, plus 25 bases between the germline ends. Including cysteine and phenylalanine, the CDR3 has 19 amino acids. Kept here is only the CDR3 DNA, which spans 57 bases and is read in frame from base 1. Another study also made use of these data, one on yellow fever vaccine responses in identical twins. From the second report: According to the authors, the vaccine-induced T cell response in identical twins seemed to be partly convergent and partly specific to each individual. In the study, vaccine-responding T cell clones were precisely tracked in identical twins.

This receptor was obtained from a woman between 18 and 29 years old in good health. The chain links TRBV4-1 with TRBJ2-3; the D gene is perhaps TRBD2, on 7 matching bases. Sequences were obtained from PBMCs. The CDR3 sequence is CASSQGERFRGARGDTQYF. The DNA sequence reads TGCGCCAGCAGCCAAGGGGAGCGTTTTCGGGGGGCCAGGGGAGATACGCAGTATTTT.